This T cell receptor (beta chain) derives from a study of shared clonotypes between healthy human individuals (dated by TCRdb to the early 2020s). Concerning the study at large: A few men and two women, aged 18 to 49 years, made up the cohort. For each donor, CD4 naive and CD4 memory were each run on three plates, CD8 naive on two plates, and CD8 memory on one plate. Blood TCR repertoires of about five healthy adults were deeply sequenced to estimate repertoire size and the extent of clonotype sharing between individuals. Different laboratories and diverse techniques were used to prepare libraries and sequence TCR repertoires, to increase sequencing depth and limit assay-specific biases. Leukapheresis yielded between about 0.85 and 10 billion PBMCs per donor.

The donors were healthy, HIV-negative adults who had no recently reported acute infections or vaccinations. Only Caucasian adults living in Nashville, Tennessee, USA were represented among the donors. CD4+ T cells were enriched through magnetic negative selection, after which naive cells were positively selected on CD45RA and the remaining negative fraction served as the memory subset. Blood was collected by leukapheresis, and PBMCs were isolated by Ficoll-Histopaque density gradient centrifugation and then cryopreserved in liquid nitrogen vapor phase. Analytical flow cytometry was used to check the purity and quantity of every magnetically sorted T cell population. Genomic DNA was isolated from each sorted fraction and quantified by UV absorbance on a Nanodrop 2000c. Using the deep immunoSEQ assay, multiplex PCR amplified TCR CDR3 regions from genomic DNA. Extracted genomic DNA from each cell subset was spread evenly across all wells of several immunoSEQ 96-well plates, with each plate serving as a replicate. For sorted subsets, around 200 ng genomic DNA, equal to tens of thousands of T cell genomes, was loaded into each replicate PCR. Purified libraries were measured with a Qubit 3.0 fluorometer, size-checked on a Bioanalyzer 2100, and measured again with the KAPA Library Quantification kit. Each immunoSEQ 96-well plate was sequenced on its own single-read 150-cycle Illumina NextSeq 550 flow cell. The authors processed their data as follows. Because only junctional sequences without quality scores were contained in the immunoSEQ output, filtering matching that applied to full-length reads could not be performed. Sequences were annotated with PyIR, a Python wrapper for IgBLAST v1.9, using IMGT germline references to assign V/J genes and CDR3. Any read was removed if the V/J assignment was weak (E-value above 1e-6), the CDR3 was missing, or the read contained stop codons, out-of-frame junctions, or ambiguous translated residues. V3J clonotypes were defined as sequences sharing the same inferred V gene, J gene, and CDR3 amino acid sequence. To compute the percentage overlap between repertoires, the number of shared unique clonotypes was divided by the size of the smaller repertoire. RTK rarefaction, the Chao1 estimator, and Recon v2.1 estimates of unobserved clonotypes were used to assess repertoire richness. Generation probabilities were computed with OLGA for all TCRbeta clonotypes obtained by the gDNA method from several donors. TCRdb's version of the immuneACCESS table is confined to in-frame rearrangements and falls short of the full clone set. An unresolved V gene accounts for under half of the shortfall where checked; the remainder is of unknown origin. V and J calls and clone size are those listed in that table; D and trimming were worked out from the DNA. The sample table holds roughly 2.2 million clones, of which approximately 95% were seen once. The ten largest clones represent 0.39% of the sample.

Overall results and qualifications from the work: Sharing across a handful of donors was observed for approximately 5% of naive CD4, about 3.2% of naive CD8, about 2.5% of memory CD4, and roughly 0.4% of memory CD8 clonotypes. Naive subsets generally had larger estimated clonotype richness than memory subsets did. Based on pairwise subsampling, the degree of clonotype sharing among donors was expected to be affected by sequencing depth. Rarefaction of sorted-subset datasets indicated incomplete sequencing despite the large sequencing depth. Because the study included a small number of donors, the genetic and exposure-history diversity represented was limited. Compared with non-shared clonotypes, clonotypes shared by all four sorted-subset donors had higher generation probabilities. Sampling was restricted to blood, and TCR repertoires in tissues likely differ from the TCR repertoires found in blood.

To note about this clone: Its antigen is unknown. It has no much larger one-base neighbor in the sample; base qualities were not kept. Other nucleotide sequences from this sample produce the same CDR3.

The trim is 2 bases for V and 7 bases for J, with a gap of 5 bases between the germline ends. The CDR3 starts with the cysteine, ends with the phenylalanine, and has 11 residues. Solely the CDR3 DNA is kept, with 33 bases framed from the first base. CDR1 and CDR2 (MNHEY, SVGAGI) derive from the germline V gene. Specimen: naive CD4+ T cells from PBMCs. The meaning of the sample's cell subset or site label: CD45RA+ positively selected. The V and J segments used are TRBV6-5 and TRBJ1-2; no D gene call is confident. This TCR derives from a man aged 18 to 29 in good health. Some clones in this sample may be carry-over from other donors' samples. The CDR3 protein: CASSYAGGYTF. The DNA reads as follows: TGTGCCAGCAGTTACGCGGGTGGCTACACCTTC.